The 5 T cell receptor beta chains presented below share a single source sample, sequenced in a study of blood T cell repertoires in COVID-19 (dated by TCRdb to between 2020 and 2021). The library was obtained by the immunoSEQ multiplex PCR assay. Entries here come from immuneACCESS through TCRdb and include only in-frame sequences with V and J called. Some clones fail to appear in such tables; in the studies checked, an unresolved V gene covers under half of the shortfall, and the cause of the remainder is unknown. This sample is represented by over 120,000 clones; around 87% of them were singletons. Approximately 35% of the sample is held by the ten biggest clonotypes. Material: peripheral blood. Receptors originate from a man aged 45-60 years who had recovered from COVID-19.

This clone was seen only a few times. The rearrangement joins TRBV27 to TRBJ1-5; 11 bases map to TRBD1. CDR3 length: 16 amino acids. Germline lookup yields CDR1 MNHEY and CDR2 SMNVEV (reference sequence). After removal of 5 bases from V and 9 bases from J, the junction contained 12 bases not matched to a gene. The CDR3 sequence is CASSPPGTGGMGPQHF. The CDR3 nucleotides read TGTGCCAGCAGTCCCCCCGGGACAGGGGGGATGGGGCCCCAGCATTTT.

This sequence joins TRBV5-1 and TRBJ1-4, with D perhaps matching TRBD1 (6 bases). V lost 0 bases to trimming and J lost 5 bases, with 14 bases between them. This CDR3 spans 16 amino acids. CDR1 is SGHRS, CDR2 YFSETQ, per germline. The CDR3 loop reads CASSLVPQGQNEKLFF. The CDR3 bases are TGCGCCAGCAGCTTGGTCCCCCAGGGACAAAATGAAAAACTGTTTTTT.

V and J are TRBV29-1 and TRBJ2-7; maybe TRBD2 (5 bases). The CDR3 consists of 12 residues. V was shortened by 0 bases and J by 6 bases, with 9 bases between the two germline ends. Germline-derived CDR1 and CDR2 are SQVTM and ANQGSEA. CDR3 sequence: CSVEDTGVEQYF. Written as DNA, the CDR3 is TGCAGCGTTGAAGATACCGGGGTCGAGCAGTACTTC.

In DNA, the CDR3 is TGTGCCAGTAGTGAAGGGGATCAGCCCCAGCATTTT. Its translation: CASSEGDQPQHF. This rearrangement joins TRBV19 to TRBJ1-5, with D possibly being TRBD1 (5 bases). The V end was cut by 5 bases, the J end by 5 bases, with 7 bases between. Germline V gene data show CDR1 as LNHDA and CDR2 as SQIVND (reference sequence). CDR3 length: 12 amino acids.

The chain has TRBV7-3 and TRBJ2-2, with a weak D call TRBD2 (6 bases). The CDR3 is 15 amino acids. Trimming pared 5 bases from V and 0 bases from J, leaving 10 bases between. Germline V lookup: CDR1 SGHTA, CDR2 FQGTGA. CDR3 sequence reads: CASSRDSSNTGELFF. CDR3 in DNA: TGTGCCAGCAGCCGGGACTCCTCGAACACCGGGGAGCTGTTTTTT.